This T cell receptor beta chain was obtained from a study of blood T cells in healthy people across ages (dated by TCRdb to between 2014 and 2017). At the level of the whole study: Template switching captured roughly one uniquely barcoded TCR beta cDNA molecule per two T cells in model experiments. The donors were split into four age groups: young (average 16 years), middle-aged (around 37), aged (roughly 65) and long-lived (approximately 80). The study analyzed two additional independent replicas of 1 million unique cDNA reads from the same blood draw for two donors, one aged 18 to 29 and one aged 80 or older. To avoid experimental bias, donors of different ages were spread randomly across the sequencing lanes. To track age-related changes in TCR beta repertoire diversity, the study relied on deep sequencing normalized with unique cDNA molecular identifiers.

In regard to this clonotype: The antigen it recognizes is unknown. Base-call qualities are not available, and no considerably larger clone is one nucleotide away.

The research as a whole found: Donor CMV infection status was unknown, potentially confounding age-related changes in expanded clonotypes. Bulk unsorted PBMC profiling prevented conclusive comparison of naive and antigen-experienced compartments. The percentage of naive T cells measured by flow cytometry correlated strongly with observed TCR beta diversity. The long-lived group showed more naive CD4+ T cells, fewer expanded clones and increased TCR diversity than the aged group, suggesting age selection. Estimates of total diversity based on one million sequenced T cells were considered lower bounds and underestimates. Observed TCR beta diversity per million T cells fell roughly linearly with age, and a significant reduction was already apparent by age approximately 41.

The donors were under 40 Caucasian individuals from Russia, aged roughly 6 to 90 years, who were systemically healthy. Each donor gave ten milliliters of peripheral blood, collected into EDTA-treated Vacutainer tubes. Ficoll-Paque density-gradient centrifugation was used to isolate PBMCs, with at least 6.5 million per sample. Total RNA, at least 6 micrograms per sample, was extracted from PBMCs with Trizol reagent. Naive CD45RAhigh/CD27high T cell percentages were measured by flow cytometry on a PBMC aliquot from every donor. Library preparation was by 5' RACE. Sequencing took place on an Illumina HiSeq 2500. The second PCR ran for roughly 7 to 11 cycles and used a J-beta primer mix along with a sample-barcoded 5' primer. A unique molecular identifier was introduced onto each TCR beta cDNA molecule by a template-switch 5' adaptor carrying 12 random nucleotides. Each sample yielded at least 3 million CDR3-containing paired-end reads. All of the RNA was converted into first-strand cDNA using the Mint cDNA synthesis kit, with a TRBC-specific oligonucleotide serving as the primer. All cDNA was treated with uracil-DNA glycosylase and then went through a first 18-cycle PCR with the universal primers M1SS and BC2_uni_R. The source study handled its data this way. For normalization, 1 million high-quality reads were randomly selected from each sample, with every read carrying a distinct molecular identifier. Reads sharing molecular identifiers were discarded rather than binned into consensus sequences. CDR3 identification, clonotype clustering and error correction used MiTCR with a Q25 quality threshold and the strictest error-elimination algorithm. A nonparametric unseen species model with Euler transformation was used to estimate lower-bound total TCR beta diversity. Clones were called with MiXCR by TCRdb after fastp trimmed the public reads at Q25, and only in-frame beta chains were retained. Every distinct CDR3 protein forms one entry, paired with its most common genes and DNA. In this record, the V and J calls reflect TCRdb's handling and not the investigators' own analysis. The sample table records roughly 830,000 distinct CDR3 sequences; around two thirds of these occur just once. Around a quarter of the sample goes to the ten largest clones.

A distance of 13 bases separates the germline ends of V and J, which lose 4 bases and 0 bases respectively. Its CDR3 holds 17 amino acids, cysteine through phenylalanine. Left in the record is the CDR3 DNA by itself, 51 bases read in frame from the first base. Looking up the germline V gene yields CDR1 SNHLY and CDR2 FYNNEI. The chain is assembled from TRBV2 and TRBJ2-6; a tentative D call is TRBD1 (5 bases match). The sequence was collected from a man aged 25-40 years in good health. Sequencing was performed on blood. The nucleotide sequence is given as TGTGCCAGCAGTGCCGGAACCAGGGTCTCTGGGGCCAACGTCCTGACTTTC. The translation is CASSAGTRVSGANVLTF.